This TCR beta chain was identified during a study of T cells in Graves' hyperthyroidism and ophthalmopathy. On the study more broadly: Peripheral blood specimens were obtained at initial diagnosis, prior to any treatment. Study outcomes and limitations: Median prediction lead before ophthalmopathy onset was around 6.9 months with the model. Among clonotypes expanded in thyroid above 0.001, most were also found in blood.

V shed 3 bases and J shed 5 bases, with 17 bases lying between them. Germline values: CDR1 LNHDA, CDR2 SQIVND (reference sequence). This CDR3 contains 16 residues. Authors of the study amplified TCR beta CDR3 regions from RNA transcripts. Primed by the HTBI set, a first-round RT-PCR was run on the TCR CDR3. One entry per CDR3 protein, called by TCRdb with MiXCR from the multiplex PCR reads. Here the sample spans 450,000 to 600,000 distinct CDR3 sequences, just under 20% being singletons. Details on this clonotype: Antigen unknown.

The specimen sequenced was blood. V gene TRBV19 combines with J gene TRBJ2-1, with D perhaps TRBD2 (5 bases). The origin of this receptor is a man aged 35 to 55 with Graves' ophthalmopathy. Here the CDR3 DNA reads TGTGCCAGTAGTATCGGGAACCCCGGGGTGCACAATGAGCAGTTCTTC. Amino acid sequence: CASSIGNPGVHNEQFF.